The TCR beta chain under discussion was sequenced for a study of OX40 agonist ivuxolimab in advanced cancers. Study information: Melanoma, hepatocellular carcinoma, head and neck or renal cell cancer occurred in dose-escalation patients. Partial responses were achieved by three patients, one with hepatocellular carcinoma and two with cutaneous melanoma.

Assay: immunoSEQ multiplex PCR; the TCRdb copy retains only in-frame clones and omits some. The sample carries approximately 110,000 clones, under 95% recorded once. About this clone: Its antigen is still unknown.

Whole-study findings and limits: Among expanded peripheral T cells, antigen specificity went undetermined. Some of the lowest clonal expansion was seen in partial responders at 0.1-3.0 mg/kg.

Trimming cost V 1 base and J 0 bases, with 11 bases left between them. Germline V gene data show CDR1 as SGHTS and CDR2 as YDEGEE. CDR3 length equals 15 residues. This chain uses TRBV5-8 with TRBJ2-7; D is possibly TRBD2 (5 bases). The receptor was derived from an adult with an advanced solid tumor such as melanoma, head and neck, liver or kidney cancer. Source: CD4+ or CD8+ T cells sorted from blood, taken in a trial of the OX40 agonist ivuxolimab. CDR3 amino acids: CASSLRGSSSYEQYF. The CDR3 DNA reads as TGTGCCAGCAGCTTGCGAGGGTCAAGCTCCTACGAGCAGTACTTC.